One sample yielded the 22 T cell receptor beta chains listed below, sequenced in a study of regulatory T cells in long-lasting Graves disease. According to the study, TCR beta libraries were built with iRepertoire HTBI primers and CDR3-region Arm-PCR. TCRdb processed the multiplex PCR reads anew with MiXCR; each CDR3 protein has one entry. The repertoire holds approximately 470,000 distinct CDR3 sequences, with roughly 20% as singletons. Time point denoted: persistent/refractory GD, antithyroid drugs over 5 years with positive TRAb. The TCR library used RNA extracted from PBMCs. Sample: peripheral blood mononuclear cells (PBMCs), taken when the disease was refractory, from a patient treated with antithyroid drugs. The receptor source for this set is a female donor with Graves disease.

The chain combines TRBV6-1 with TRBJ2-7, with TRBD2 identical over 7 bases. The CDR3 contains 17 residues. The germline gives CDR1 MNHNS, CDR2 SASEGT. V gave up 0 bases and J gave up 4 bases; unmatched junction bases: 12. CDR3 in amino acids: CASSEALATSRVYEQYF. CDR3 nucleotide sequence: TGTGCCAGCAGTGAAGCGCTAGCGACTAGCAGAGTTTACGAGCAGTACTTC.

CDR3 nucleotides: TGTGCCAGTAGTATAGTGCCTAGCGGGACATTCTACGAGCAGTACTTC. Encoded protein: CASSIVPSGTFYEQYF. This chain links TRBV19 with TRBJ2-7; 9 positions agree with TRBD2. Germline V gene data show CDR1 as LNHDA and CDR2 as SQIVND (reference sequence). V shed 1 base, J shed 3 bases, and the junction held 7 bases outside the gene matches. CDR3 size: 16 residues.

This CDR3 is CSVRYNTEAFF. CDR3 DNA sequence: TGCAGCGTTAGATATAACACTGAAGCTTTCTTT. V is TRBV29-1 and J is TRBJ1-1; D not certain. Germline loops: CDR1 SQVTM, CDR2 ANQGSEA. Trimming took off 5 bases at V and 2 bases at J, with 6 bases between the two ends. The CDR3 is 11 amino acids.

This clonotype has a handful of counts. The chain links TRBV11-2 to TRBJ2-7, with 7 bases fitting TRBD2. The CDR3 contains 15 residues. V trimming: 0 bases; J trimming: 5 bases; junction bases outside the gene matches: 7. CDR1 is SGHAT and CDR2 is FQNNGV in the germline V gene. CDR3 amino acids: CASSLEAAGTHEQYF. The CDR3 bases are TGTGCCAGCAGCTTAGAGGCAGCGGGAACGCACGAGCAGTACTTC.

This clonotype was counted ten times or more. DNA of the CDR3: TGTGCCAGCAGCCGAATTAGGGGCGGCCTCCTGAAGGCTTTCTTT. This sequence encodes CASSRIRGGLLKAFF. This chain connects TRBV6-1 to TRBJ1-1, with D maybe TRBD1 (5 bases). CDR1 is MNHNS, CDR2 SASEGT, per germline. CDR3 size: 15 residues. V was pared by 6 bases and J by 11 bases, with 25 bases between.

This chain joins TRBV5-4 and TRBJ2-5; TRBD1 matches at 8 bases. Trimming at V came to 4 bases and at J to 3 bases, leaving 8 bases not matched to a gene. Germline CDR1 reads SGHNT; CDR2 reads YYREEE (reference sequence). CDR3 length: 15 residues. In DNA, the CDR3 is TGTGCCAGCAGCCACCCAGACAGGGGAAAAGAGACCCAGTACTTC. This encodes CASSHPDRGKETQYF.

Worth noting for this clonotype: This may be a read error: a much more frequent sequence differs by one nucleotide. The chain recombines TRBV7-6 with TRBJ2-2; the D gene could be TRBD1 or TRBD2 (5 bases each). V was clipped by 8 bases and J by 5 bases, with 18 bases between them. Per the germline V gene, CDR1 is SGHVS and CDR2 is FNYEAQ. CDR3 length equals 15 residues. CDR3 nucleotide sequence: TGTGCCAGCGGCTGGGACCCCACAGGAACCGGGGAGCTGTTTTTT. It translates to CASGWDPTGTGELFF.

This clonotype was seen many times. The V call is TRBV7-2, the J call TRBJ2-7; TRBD2 agrees at 14 bases. V trimming: 0 bases; J trimming: 2 bases; junction bases outside the gene matches: 9. The germline gives CDR1 SGHTA, CDR2 FQGNSA. The CDR3 length is 19 residues. The CDR3 region has the DNA TGTGCCAGCAGCTTAGCGTCCGGGACTAGCGGGAGAAGCGCCTACGAGCAGTACTTC. Translating gives CASSLASGTSGRSAYEQYF.

The gene calls are TRBV9 and TRBJ1-3; no reliable D call. V lost 0 bases, J lost 0 bases, and 7 bases lay in between. Per germline, CDR1 SGDLS and CDR2 YYNGEE. The CDR3 contains 15 residues. CDR3 protein: CASSVEMDSGNTIYF. CDR3 DNA: TGTGCCAGCAGCGTAGAAATGGACTCTGGAAACACCATATATTTT.

This clonotype came up many times. CDR3 protein: CASSLVRGKSYEQYF. The CDR3 DNA reads TGTGCCAGCAGTTTAGTAAGGGGAAAGTCCTACGAGCAGTACTTC. J is TRBJ2-7 and V is TRBV28; D is possibly TRBD1 (5 bases). Germline V gives CDR1 MDHEN, CDR2 SYDVKM. V was pared by 2 bases and J by 1 base, with 12 bases between. The CDR3 loop spans 15 amino acids.

The table lists this clonotype with many counts. This chain connects TRBV18 to TRBJ1-1; the D gene is possibly TRBD1 (5 bases). The V end was cut by 0 bases, the J end by 0 bases, with 8 bases between. Germline V CDR1 and CDR2: KGHSH, LQKENI. The CDR3 has 15 residues. CDR3 in DNA: TGTGCCAGCTCACCACCGGGCAGGGTGAACACTGAAGCTTTCTTT. Amino acid sequence: CASSPPGRVNTEAFF.

This clonotype was recorded at least ten times. This chain connects TRBV7-2 to TRBJ2-7; perhaps TRBD1 as D (5 bases). V was pared by 0 bases and J by 1 base, with 10 bases between. The CDR3 is made up of 15 amino acids. Germline CDR1 is SGHTA and CDR2 is FQGNSA. CDR3 in DNA: TGTGCCAGCAGCTTAGCCAGGGCTTATTCCTACGAGCAGTACTTC. Its protein is CASSLARAYSYEQYF.

At least ten counts were recorded for this clonotype. The gene calls are TRBV11-2 and TRBJ1-1; TRBD1 matches 8 bases. The germline CDR1 and CDR2 sequences are SGHAT and FQNNGV. Unmatched junction bases numbered 7, after V lost 4 bases and J lost 0 bases. The CDR3 is made up of 16 amino acids. CDR3 sequence reads: CASSSPRTGLNTEAFF. The CDR3 DNA is TGTGCCAGCAGCTCTCCACGGACAGGGTTGAACACTGAAGCTTTCTTT.

In this sample, this clonotype turned up a few times. A read error may explain this, as a much larger clone is one base away. The rearrangement joins TRBV2 to TRBJ2-2; D could derive from TRBD1 or TRBD2 (5 bases each). Germline CDR1 SNHLY, CDR2 FYNNEI. V gave up 1 base and J gave up 3 bases, with 9 bases separating them. The CDR3 runs 15 residues. The CDR3 protein is CASSEEGRYTGELFF. The DNA of the CDR3 is TGTGCCAGCAGTGAAGAGGGACGGTACACCGGGGAGCTGTTTTTT.

This clonotype was picked up a small number of times. The chain combines TRBV6-1 with TRBJ1-5; TRBD1 matches 10 bases. Trimming took 6 bases from V and 5 from J; bases not matched to a gene: 4. Per germline, CDR1 MNHNS and CDR2 SASEGT. The CDR3 has 14 amino acids. CDR3 sequence reads: CASRSGQGYQPQHF. CDR3 nucleotides: TGTGCCAGCAGGTCGGGACAGGGGTATCAGCCCCAGCATTTT.

This clonotype was seen ten or more times. The chain combines TRBV28 with TRBJ2-5; D is tentatively TRBD1 or TRBD2 (6 bases each). CDR1 and CDR2 from the germline V gene are MDHEN and SYDVKM. The CDR3 totals 16 residues. Trimming left V 3 bases short and J 2 bases short, with 16 bases between. The CDR3 region has the DNA TGTGCCAGCAGTTTTGGGGGGCCCCCCTTGCAAGAGACCCAGTACTTC. Its protein product is CASSFGGPPLQETQYF.

This chain uses TRBV10-3 with TRBJ2-2; D ambiguous. The CDR3 is 14 amino acids. V was pared by 2 bases and J by 6 bases, with 10 bases between. The V gene's germline CDR1 is ENHRY and CDR2 SYGVKD. CDR3 protein: CAISENPTAGELFF. CDR3 DNA sequence: TGTGCCATCAGTGAGAACCCAACGGCCGGGGAGCTGTTTTTT.

The sample holds a few counts of this clonotype. V usage is TRBV4-2 and J usage is TRBJ2-7; 13 bases line up with TRBD2. Germline-derived CDR1 and CDR2 are LGHNA and YNFKEQ. With V trimmed by 0 bases and J by 5 bases, 7 bases remained unmatched. The CDR3 extends over 17 amino acids. The CDR3 region is CASSQDWTSGSMNEQYF. The DNA of the CDR3 is TGTGCCAGCAGCCAAGACTGGACTAGCGGGAGCATGAACGAGCAGTACTTC.

There are a few counts of this clonotype. The chain links TRBV11-2 to TRBJ2-1; D unclear. Trimming cost V 4 bases and J 7 bases, with 17 bases left between them. The CDR3 is made up of 15 amino acids. The germline CDR1 and CDR2 sequences are SGHAT and FQNNGV. CDR3: CASSSLPNVLNEQFF. DNA for the CDR3: TGTGCCAGCAGCTCACTACCAAATGTACTTAATGAGCAGTTCTTC.

There are many counts of this clonotype. The CDR3 bases are TGCAGCGTTGAAGATCTTGGGCGGGAGGGGAACGAGCAGTACTTC. This translates into CSVEDLGREGNEQYF. The chain has TRBV29-1 and TRBJ2-7, with 9 bases identical to TRBD2. This CDR3 region has 15 residues. Germline V gene lookup returns CDR1 SQVTM and CDR2 ANQGSEA. Trimming cost V 0 bases and J 5 bases; bases outside gene matches: 8.

CDR3 nucleotides: TGCAGTGCTATCAGGGGGGGTCAACAAGAGACCCAGTACTTC. It is translated as CSAIRGGQQETQYF. This chain uses TRBV20-1 with TRBJ2-5; the D gene could be TRBD1 or TRBD2 (7 bases each). V was cut by 4 bases and J by 2 bases, with 14 bases left in between. Germline-derived CDR1 and CDR2 are DFQATT and SNEGSKA (reference sequence). The CDR3 extends over 14 amino acids.

This clonotype appeared many times. The chain employs TRBV30 and TRBJ2-7, with 7 bases fitting TRBD2. This CDR3 has 12 residues. Germline V gives CDR1 GTSNPN, CDR2 SVGIG (reference sequence). With V trimmed by 2 bases and J by 5 bases, 3 bases remained unmatched. The DNA of the CDR3 is TGTGCCTGGAGTCCGGGACTACACGAGCAGTACTTC. It specifies CAWSPGLHEQYF.